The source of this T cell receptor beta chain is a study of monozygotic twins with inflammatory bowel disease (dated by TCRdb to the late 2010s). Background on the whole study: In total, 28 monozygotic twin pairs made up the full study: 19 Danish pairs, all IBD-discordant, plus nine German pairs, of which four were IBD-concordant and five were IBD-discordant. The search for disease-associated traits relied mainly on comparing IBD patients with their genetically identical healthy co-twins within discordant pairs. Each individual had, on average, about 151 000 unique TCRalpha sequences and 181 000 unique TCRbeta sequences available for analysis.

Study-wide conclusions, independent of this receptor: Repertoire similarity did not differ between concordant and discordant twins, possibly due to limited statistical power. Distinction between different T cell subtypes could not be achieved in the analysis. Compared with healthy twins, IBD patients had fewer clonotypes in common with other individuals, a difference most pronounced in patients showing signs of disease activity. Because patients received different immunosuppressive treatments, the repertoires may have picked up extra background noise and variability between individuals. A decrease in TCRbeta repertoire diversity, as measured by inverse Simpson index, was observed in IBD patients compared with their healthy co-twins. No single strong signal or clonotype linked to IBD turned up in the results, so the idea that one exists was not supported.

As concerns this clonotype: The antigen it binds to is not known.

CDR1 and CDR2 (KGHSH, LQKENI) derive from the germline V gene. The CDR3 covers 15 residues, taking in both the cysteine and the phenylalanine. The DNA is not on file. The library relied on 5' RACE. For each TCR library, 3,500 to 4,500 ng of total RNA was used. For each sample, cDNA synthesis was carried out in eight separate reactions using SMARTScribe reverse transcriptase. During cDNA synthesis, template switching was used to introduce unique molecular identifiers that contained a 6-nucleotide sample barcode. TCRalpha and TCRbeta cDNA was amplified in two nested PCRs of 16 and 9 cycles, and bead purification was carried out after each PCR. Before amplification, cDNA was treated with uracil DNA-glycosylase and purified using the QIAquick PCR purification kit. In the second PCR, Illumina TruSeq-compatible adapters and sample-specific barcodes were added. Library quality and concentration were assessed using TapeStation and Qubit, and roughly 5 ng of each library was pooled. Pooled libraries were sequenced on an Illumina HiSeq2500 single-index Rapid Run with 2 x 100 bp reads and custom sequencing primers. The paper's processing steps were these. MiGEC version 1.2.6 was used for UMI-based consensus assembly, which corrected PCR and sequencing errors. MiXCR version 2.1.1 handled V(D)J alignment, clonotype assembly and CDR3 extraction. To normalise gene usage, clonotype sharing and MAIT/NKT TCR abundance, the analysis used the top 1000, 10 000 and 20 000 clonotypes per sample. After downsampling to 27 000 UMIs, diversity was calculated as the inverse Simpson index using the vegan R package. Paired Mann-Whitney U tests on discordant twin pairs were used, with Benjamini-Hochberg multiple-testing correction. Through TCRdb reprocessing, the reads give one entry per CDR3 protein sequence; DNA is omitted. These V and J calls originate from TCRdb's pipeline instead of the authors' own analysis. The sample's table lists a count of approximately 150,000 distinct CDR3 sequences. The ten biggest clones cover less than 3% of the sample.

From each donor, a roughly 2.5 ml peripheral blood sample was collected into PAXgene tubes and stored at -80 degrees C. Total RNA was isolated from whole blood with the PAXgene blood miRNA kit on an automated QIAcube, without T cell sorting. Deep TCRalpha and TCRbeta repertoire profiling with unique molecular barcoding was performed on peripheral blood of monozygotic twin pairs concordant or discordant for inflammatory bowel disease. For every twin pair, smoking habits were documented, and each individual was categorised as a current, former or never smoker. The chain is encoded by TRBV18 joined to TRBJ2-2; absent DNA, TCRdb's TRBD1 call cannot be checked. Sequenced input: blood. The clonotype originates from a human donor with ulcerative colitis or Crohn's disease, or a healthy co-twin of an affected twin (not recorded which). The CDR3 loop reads CASRRQAPGTGELFF. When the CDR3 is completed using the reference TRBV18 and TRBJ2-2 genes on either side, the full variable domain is NAGVMQNPRHLVRRRGQEARLRCSPMKGHSHVYWYRQLPEEGLKFMVYLQKENIIDESGMPKERFSAEFPKEGPSILRIQQVVRGDSAAYFCASRRQAPGTGELFFGEGSRLTVL.